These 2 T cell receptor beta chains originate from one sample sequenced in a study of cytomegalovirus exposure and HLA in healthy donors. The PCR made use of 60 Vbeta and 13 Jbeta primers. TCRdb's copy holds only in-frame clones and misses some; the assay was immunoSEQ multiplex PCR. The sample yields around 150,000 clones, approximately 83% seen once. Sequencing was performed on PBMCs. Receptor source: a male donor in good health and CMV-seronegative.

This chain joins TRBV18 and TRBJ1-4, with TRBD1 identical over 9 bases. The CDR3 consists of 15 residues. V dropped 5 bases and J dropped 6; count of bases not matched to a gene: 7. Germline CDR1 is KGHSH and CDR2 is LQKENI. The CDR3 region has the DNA TGTGCCAGCTCAGCCCTTAGGACAGGGGATGAAAAACTGTTTTTT. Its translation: CASSALRTGDEKLFF.

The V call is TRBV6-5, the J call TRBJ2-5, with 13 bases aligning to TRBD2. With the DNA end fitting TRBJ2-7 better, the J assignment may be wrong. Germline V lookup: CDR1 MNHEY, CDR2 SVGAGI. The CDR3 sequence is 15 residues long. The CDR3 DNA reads TGTGCCAGCAGACTAGCGGGAGGGTCTGTCAACGAGCAGTACTTC. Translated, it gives CASRLAGGSVNEQYF.